In its sample, the clone carrying this TCR beta chain was seen a few times. The target antigen is unknown. The ends were cut back, 5 bases at V and 0 bases at J, with 13 bases in the middle. The CDR3 is 15 residues long. Germline loops: CDR1 SGHTA, CDR2 FQGNSA. The sample belongs to a study of blood T cells in healthy people across ages. Alongside a J-beta primer mix, a sample-barcoded 5' primer served in a second PCR lasting 7 to 11 cycles. Using its own MiXCR run on the 5' RACE reads, TCRdb lists one record per CDR3 protein. This sample has about 810,000 distinct CDR3 sequences, with about 37% found just once. Study-level findings and limits: Measured against age, TCR beta diversity per million T cells decreased in a roughly linear manner. Versus aged donors, long-lived donors had higher diversity and more naive CD4+ cells.

This clonotype was sampled from a young man in good health. The sequenced material came from blood. V gene TRBV7-2 combines with J gene TRBJ1-1; D call uncertain. Here the CDR3 reads CASSIYPGVNTEAFF. CDR3 DNA: TGTGCCAGCAGCATCTATCCCGGGGTGAACACTGAAGCTTTCTTT.